This T cell receptor beta chain was recorded in a study of blood T cell repertoires in COVID-19. Across the whole study: The samples span acute and convalescent COVID-19 from the United States, Italy and Spain. PBMCs, B-cell-depleted T cells, or T cells provided the cDNA or gDNA that made up the material.

As processed by the authors: Estimation of nucleated cell counts relied on the amplification of reference gene primers. Sequencing was performed with immunoSEQ multiplex PCR; in TCRdb, only in-frame clones are kept and a portion is missing. V, J and clone size derive from that table, while D and trimming were established from the DNA sequence. The data hold more than 90,000 clones, with around 80% observed a single time. V was trimmed by 1 base and J by 1 base, leaving 7 bases between them. From germline, CDR1 is MGHDK and CDR2 SYGVNS. The CDR3 totals 14 residues. The sequence was obtained from a human donor in a cohort sampled during active COVID-19. The chain uses TRBV25-1 and TRBJ1-2, with D maybe TRBD1 (6 bases). The sample taken for sequencing was peripheral blood. CDR3 sequence: CASSELGGNYGYTF. CDR3 coding DNA: TGTGCCAGCAGTGAATTAGGGGGTAACTATGGCTACACCTTC.